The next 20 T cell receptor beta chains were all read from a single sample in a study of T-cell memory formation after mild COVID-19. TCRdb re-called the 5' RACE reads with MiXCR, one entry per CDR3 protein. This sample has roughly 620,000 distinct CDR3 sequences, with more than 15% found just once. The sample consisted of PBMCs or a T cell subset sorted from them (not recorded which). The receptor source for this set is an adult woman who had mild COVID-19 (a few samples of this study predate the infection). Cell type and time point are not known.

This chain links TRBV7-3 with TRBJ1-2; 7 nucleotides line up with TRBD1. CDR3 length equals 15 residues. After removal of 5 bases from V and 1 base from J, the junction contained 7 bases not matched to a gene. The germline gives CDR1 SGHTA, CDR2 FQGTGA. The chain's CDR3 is CASSLGQPFNYGYTF. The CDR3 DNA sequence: TGTGCCAGCAGCCTGGGACAGCCTTTTAACTATGGCTACACCTTC. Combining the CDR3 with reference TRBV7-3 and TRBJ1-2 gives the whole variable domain GAGVSQTPSNKVTEKGKYVELRCDPISGHTALYWYRQSLGQGPEFLIYFQGTGAADDSGLPNDRFFAVRPEGSVSTLKIQRTERGDSAVYLCASSLGQPFNYGYTFGSGTRLTVV.

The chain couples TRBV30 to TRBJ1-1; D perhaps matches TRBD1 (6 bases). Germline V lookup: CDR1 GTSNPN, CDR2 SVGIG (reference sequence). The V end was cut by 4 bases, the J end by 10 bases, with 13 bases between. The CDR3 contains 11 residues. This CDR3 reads CAWTPGVGAFF. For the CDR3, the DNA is TGTGCCTGGACCCCAGGGGTGGGAGCTTTCTTT.

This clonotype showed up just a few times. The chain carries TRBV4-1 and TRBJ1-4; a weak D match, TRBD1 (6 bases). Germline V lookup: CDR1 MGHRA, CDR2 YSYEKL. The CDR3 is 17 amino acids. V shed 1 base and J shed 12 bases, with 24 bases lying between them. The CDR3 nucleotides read TGCGCCAGCAGCCAAGGTCCGCGACAGCGCGAATCAGGGGAACTGTTTTTT. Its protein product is CASSQGPRQRESGELFF.

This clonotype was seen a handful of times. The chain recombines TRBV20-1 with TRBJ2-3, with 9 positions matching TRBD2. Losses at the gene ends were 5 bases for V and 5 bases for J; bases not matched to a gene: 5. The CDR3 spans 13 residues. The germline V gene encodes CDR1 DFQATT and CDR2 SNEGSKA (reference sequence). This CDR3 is CSAVAGVIDTQYF. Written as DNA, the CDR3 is TGCAGTGCTGTAGCGGGAGTAATAGATACGCAGTATTTT.

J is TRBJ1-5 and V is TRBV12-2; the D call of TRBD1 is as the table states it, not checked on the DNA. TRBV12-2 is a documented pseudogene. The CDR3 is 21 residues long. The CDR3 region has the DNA TGTGCAAGTCGCTTAAATAAGGGGGCGAACCCGGGGGATATAAGCAATCAGCCCCAGCATTTT. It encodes CASRLNKGANPGDISNQPQHF.

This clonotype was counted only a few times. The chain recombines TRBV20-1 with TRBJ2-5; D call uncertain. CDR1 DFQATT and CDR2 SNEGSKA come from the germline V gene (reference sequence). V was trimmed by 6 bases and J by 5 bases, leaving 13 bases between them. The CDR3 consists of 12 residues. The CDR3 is CSAPTAWETQYF. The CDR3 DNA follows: TGCAGTGCCCCGACTGCCTGGGAGACCCAGTACTTC.

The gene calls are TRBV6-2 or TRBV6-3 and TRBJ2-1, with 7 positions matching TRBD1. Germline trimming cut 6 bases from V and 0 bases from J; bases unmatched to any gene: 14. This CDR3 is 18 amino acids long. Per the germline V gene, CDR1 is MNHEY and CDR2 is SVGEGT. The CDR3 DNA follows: TGTGCCAGCAGGTCCAGAAGACAGGGCCAGAGCTCCTACAATGAGCAGTTCTTC. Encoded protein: CASRSRRQGQSSYNEQFF.

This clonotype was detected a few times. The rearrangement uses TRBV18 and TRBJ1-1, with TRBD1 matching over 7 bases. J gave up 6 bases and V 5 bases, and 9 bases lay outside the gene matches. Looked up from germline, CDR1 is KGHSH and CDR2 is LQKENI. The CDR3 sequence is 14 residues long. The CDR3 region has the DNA TGTGCCAGCTCAGAGAACAGGGGACGGGCTGAAGCTTTCTTT. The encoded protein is CASSENRGRAEAFF.

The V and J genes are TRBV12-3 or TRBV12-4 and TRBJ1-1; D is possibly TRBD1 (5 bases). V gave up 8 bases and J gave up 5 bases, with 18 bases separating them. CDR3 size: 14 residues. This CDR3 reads CASGFWGMGTEAFF. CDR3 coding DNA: TGTGCCAGCGGCTTTTGGGGGATGGGGACTGAAGCTTTCTTT.

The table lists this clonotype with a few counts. The CDR3 DNA reads as TGTGCCAGCAGACAGGGACTGGACGAGCAGTACTTC. Encoded protein: CASRQGLDEQYF. The chain combines TRBV12-3 or TRBV12-4 with TRBJ2-7; perhaps D is TRBD1 or TRBD2 (6 bases each). Trimming pared 6 bases from V and 5 bases from J, leaving 11 bases between. CDR3 length: 12 residues.

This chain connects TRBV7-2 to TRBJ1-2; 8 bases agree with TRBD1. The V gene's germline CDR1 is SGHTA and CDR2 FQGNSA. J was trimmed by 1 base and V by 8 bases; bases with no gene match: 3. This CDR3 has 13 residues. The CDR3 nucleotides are TGTGCCAGCGGGACAGGTTATAACTATGGCTACACCTTC. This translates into CASGTGYNYGYTF.

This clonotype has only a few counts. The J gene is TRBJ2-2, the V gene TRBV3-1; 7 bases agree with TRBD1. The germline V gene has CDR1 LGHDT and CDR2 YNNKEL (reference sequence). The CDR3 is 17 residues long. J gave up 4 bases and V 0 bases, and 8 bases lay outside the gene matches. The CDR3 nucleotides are TGTGCCAGCAGCCAAGAATGGACAGGATTGGGCACCGGGGAGCTGTTTTTT. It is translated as CASSQEWTGLGTGELFF. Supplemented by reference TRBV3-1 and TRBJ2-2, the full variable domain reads DTAVSQTPKYLVTQMGNDKSIKCEQNLGHDTMYWYKQDSKKFLKIMFSYNNKELIINETVPNRFSPKSPDKAHLNLHINSLELGDSAVYFCASSQEWTGLGTGELFFGEGSRLTVL.

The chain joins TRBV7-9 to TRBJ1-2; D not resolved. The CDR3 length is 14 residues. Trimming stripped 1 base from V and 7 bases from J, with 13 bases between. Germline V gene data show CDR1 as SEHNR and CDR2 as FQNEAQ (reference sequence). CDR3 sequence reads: CASSLGNRDSGYTF. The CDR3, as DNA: TGTGCCAGCAGCTTAGGAAACCGGGATTCTGGCTACACCTTC.

CDR3 region: CSAGGRTSYEQYF. The CDR3 DNA reads as TGCAGCGCCGGAGGACGGACCTCCTACGAGCAGTACTTC. This chain uses TRBV29-1 with TRBJ2-7; D is possibly TRBD2 (5 bases). The length of the CDR3 is 13 residues. With 7 bases removed from V and 0 bases from J, the gap between germline ends came to 13 bases. Per the germline V gene, CDR1 is SQVTM and CDR2 is ANQGSEA.

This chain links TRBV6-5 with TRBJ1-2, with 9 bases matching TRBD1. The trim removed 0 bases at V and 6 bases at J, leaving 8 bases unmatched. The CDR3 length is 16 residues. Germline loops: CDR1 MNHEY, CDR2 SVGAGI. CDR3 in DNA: TGTGCCAGCAGTTACTCAGGGGACAGGGTCAGGGATGGCTACACCTTC. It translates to CASSYSGDRVRDGYTF.

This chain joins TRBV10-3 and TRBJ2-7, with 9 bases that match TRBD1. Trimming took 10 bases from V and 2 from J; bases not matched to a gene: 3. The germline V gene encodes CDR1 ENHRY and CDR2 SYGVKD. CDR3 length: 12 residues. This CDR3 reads CANGQGPYEQYF. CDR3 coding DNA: TGTGCCAACGGACAGGGGCCCTACGAGCAGTACTTC.

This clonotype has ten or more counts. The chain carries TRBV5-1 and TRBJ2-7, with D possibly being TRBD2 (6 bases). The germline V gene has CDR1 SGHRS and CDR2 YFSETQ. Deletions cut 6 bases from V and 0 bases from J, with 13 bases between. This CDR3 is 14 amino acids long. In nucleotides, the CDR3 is TGCGCCAGCAATGGGGCGGGGACCTCCTACGAGCAGTACTTC. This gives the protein CASNGAGTSYEQYF.

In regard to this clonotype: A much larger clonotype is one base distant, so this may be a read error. The CDR3 DNA follows: TGTGCCAGCAGTTTAACTGGCGCGACCTACGAGCAGTACTTC. Translated: CASSLTGATYEQYF. The V and J genes are TRBV12-3 or TRBV12-4 and TRBJ2-7; the D is unclear. This CDR3 region has 14 residues. The V and J ends lost 2 bases and 2 bases respectively, with 10 bases between them.

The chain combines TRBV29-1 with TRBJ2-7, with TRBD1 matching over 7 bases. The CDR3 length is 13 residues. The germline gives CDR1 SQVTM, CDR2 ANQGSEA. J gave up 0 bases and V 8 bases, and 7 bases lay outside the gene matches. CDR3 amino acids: CSFSGTDSYEQYF. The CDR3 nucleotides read TGCAGCTTTTCCGGGACAGACTCCTACGAGCAGTACTTC.

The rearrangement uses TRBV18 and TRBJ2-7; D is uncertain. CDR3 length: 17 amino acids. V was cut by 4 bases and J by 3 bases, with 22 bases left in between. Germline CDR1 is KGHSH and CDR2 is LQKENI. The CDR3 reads CASSQPGSPLELYEQYF. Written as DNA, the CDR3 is TGTGCCAGCTCACAACCCGGGTCCCCCCTAGAGCTCTACGAGCAGTACTTC.